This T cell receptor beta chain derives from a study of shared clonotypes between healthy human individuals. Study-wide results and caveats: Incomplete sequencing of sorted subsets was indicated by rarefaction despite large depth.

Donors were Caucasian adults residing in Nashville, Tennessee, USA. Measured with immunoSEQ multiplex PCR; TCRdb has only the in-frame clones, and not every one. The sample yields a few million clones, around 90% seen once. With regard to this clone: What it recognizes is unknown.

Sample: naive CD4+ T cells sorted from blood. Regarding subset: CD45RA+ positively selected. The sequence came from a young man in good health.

The CDR3 protein is CAISDGRGYTF. CDR3 DNA: TGTGCCATCAGTGATGGGCGAGGCTACACCTTC. This sequence joins TRBV10-3 and TRBJ1-2; unclear D gene. CDR1 is ENHRY, CDR2 SYGVKD, per germline. The CDR3 runs to 11 residues. The V gene lost 3 bases and the J gene lost 8 bases, with 7 bases spanning the gap.